A single sample is the source of the 25 T cell receptor beta chains below, sequenced in a study of control samples from healthy donors and cancer patients. TCRdb's table, derived via immunoSEQ multiplex PCR, lists solely in-frame clones and lacks some. The sample holds 90,000 to 100,000 clones, about 80% seen once. Sequenced: blood. These receptors were taken from a woman in her twenties or thirties in good health.

V gene TRBV29-1 combines with J gene TRBJ1-3; no clear D gene. Germline-derived CDR1 and CDR2 are SQVTM and ANQGSEA. Trimming stripped 3 bases from V and 8 bases from J, with 8 bases between. There are 11 residues in the CDR3. CDR3 sequence: CSVDIGDTIYF. The DNA of the CDR3 is TGCAGCGTTGACATTGGGGACACCATATATTTT. The whole variable domain, filled in from reference TRBV29-1 and TRBJ1-3, reads SAVISQKPSRDICQRGTSLTIQCQVDSQVTMMFWYRQQPGQSLTLIATANQGSEATYESGFVIDKFPISRPNLTFSTLTVSNMSPEDSSIYLCSVDIGDTIYFGEGSWLTVV.

This clone was counted a single time. This chain links TRBV4-3 with TRBJ1-3; D is ambiguous. The CDR3 totals 14 residues. Per the germline V gene, CDR1 is LGHNA and CDR2 is YSLEER. Between the trimmed V and J ends, which lost 0 bases and 4 bases, there was a span of 7 bases. CDR3 protein: CASSQDIRGNTIYF. In DNA form, the CDR3 reads TGCGCCAGCAGCCAAGATATACGGGGAAACACCATATATTTT.

The chain links TRBV6-2 or TRBV6-3 to TRBJ1-1, with D unclear. CDR3 length: 13 residues. Trimming took 1 base from V and 7 from J, leaving 10 bases between them. Germline loops: CDR1 MNHEY, CDR2 SVGEGT. CDR3 nucleotide sequence: TGTGCCAGCAGTTACTTAAGGGAGGGTGAAGCTTTCTTT. Translation gives CASSYLREGEAFF.

In this sample, this clone turned up a few times. One junction end does not reproduce the germline sequence, and a read error may be involved. The chain is built from TRBV6-1 and TRBJ2-2; 10 bases agree with TRBD2. CDR1 is MNHNS, CDR2 SASEGT, per germline. The CDR3 contains 16 residues. The CDR3 region has the DNA TGTGCCAGCAGTGAAGCGGGACTAGCGAAGACCGGGGAGCTGTTTTTT. The encoded protein is CASSEAGLAKTGELFF.

This sequence joins TRBV2 and TRBJ2-3; tentatively, D is TRBD1 or TRBD2 (5 bases each). The V end was cut by 7 bases, the J end by 0 bases, with 17 bases between. The CDR3 has 16 residues. Germline values: CDR1 SNHLY, CDR2 FYNNEI. The CDR3 spells CASTSPPGPSTDTQYF. The CDR3 DNA is TGTGCCAGCACCTCACCCCCGGGACCTAGCACAGATACGCAGTATTTT.

This clone was counted at least ten times. The CDR3 sequence is CAWSIRLRGRGTNEKLFF. The CDR3 coding sequence is TGTGCCTGGAGTATTCGCCTCAGGGGGCGAGGGACTAATGAAAAACTGTTTTTT. This chain joins TRBV30 and TRBJ1-4; 8 bases line up with TRBD1. This CDR3 is built from 18 residues. Germline CDR1 reads GTSNPN; CDR2 reads SVGIG (reference sequence). Losses at the gene ends were 2 bases for V and 2 bases for J; bases not matched to a gene: 13.

A single count supports this clone. V usage is TRBV7-9 and J usage is TRBJ1-4; 9 bases are a match to TRBD1. The CDR3 length is 15 residues. Unmatched junction bases numbered 2, after V lost 4 bases and J lost 2 bases. The germline V gene encodes CDR1 SEHNR and CDR2 FQNEAQ (reference sequence). Here the CDR3 DNA reads TGTGCCAGCAGCTCCGGGACAGGGACTAATGAAAAACTGTTTTTT. It yields the protein CASSSGTGTNEKLFF.

V and J are TRBV6-2 or TRBV6-3 and TRBJ1-5, with D possibly being TRBD1 (5 bases). In germline, CDR1 is MNHEY, CDR2 SVGEGT. This CDR3 is built from 18 residues. Between the trimmed V and J ends, which lost 4 bases and 0 bases, there was a span of 19 bases. The CDR3 spells CASSWGVEGRHSNQPQHF. CDR3 nucleotide sequence: TGTGCCAGCAGTTGGGGGGTAGAGGGCCGCCATAGCAATCAGCCCCAGCATTTT.

The chain has TRBV19 and TRBJ2-4; D gene uncertain. V was trimmed by 1 base and J by 4 bases, leaving 8 bases between them. The CDR3 totals 14 residues. CDR1 LNHDA and CDR2 SQIVND come from the germline V gene (reference sequence). This chain's CDR3 is CASSIGGRKNIQYF. The CDR3 region has the DNA TGTGCCAGTAGTATAGGCGGACGGAAAAACATTCAGTACTTC. The variable domain in full, completed from reference TRBV19 and TRBJ2-4, reads DGGITQSPKYLFRKEGQNVTLSCEQNLNHDAMYWYRQDPGQGLRLIYYSQIVNDFQKGDIAEGYSVSREKKESFPLTVTSAQKNPTAFYLCASSIGGRKNIQYFGAGTRLSVL.

This clone showed up just once. The chain employs TRBV29-1 and TRBJ1-1; perhaps TRBD1 as D (5 bases). CDR3 length: 13 residues. Germline V gene lookup returns CDR1 SQVTM and CDR2 ANQGSEA. Between the trimmed V and J ends, which lost 5 bases and 4 bases, there was a span of 14 bases. Written as DNA, the CDR3 is TGCAGCGTTCAAGGAGGGAGGGGCACTGAAGCTTTCTTT. Residues: CSVQGGRGTEAFF.

CDR3 DNA sequence: TGTGCCAGCAGTGAAGCGGTAGCGGACCCCTACGAGCAGTACTTC. Translating gives CASSEAVADPYEQYF. The V and J genes are TRBV6-1 and TRBJ2-7, with D possibly being TRBD2 (6 bases). V shed 0 bases and J shed 2 bases, with 11 bases lying between them. CDR1 and CDR2 (germline): MNHNS, SASEGT. The CDR3 is 15 amino acids.

V is TRBV4-3 and J is TRBJ1-1; a possible D gene is TRBD1 (5 bases). The V end was cut by 4 bases, the J end by 4 bases, with 13 bases between. Germline assignment: CDR1 LGHNA and CDR2 YSLEER. The CDR3 consists of 14 residues. This CDR3 reads CASSPGTQGTEAFF. The CDR3 DNA sequence: TGCGCCAGCAGCCCAGGGACCCAAGGCACTGAAGCTTTCTTT.

The genes are TRBV30 and TRBJ2-2; D is possibly TRBD2 (5 bases). Trimming left V 3 bases short and J 4 bases short, with 12 bases between. The CDR3 has 14 amino acids. Germline values: CDR1 GTSNPN, CDR2 SVGIG (reference sequence). For the CDR3, the DNA is TGTGCCTGGAGAGCGGCCCATGGCACCGGGGAGCTGTTTTTT. Protein product: CAWRAAHGTGELFF.

The gene calls are TRBV12-5 and TRBJ2-1, with TRBD2 matching 9 bases. The CDR3 covers 15 residues. Germline trimming cut 7 bases from V and 4 bases from J; bases unmatched to any gene: 8. CDR1 is LGHNT and CDR2 is FRNRAP in the germline V gene. The CDR3, as DNA: TGTGCTAGTGACACAAGCGGGGGGCCTTACAATGAGCAGTTCTTC. Protein sequence: CASDTSGGPYNEQFF.

The rearrangement uses TRBV6-5 and TRBJ2-7; perhaps D is TRBD1 or TRBD2 (6 bases each). Trimming pared 6 bases from V and 0 bases from J, leaving 15 bases between. The CDR3 has 15 amino acids. The germline CDR1 and CDR2 sequences are MNHEY and SVGAGI. CDR3 region: CASSTRGVSSYEQYF. CDR3 nucleotides: TGTGCCAGCAGCACTAGGGGGGTCAGCTCCTACGAGCAGTACTTC.

The V gene is TRBV14, the J gene TRBJ2-7; D is undetermined. Trimming stripped 1 base from V and 3 bases from J, with 7 bases between. There are 13 residues in the CDR3. CDR1 and CDR2 from the germline V gene are SGHDN and FVKESK. Written as DNA, the CDR3 is TGTGCCAGCAGCCAAGTGCGACTCTACGAGCAGTACTTC. This codes for CASSQVRLYEQYF.

The chain has TRBV6-2 or TRBV6-3 and TRBJ2-5, with D unclear. CDR3 length: 17 amino acids. V was cut by 5 bases and J by 4 bases, with 23 bases left in between. Germline V gene lookup returns CDR1 MNHEY and CDR2 SVGEGT. The CDR3 region has the DNA TGTGCCAGCAGTAACCTTCCTTTGGCGCGAGCCCGAGAGACCCAGTACTTC. Protein product: CASSNLPLARARETQYF.

This chain joins TRBV23-1 and TRBJ2-5, with D hard to call. TRBV23-1 is an ORF; its function is uncertain. The length of the CDR3 is 16 residues. The V end was cut by 1 base, the J end by 5 bases, with 17 bases between. The CDR3 sequence is CASSQLILPPPETQYF. CDR3 DNA sequence: TGCGCCAGCAGTCAATTGATACTCCCGCCCCCCGAGACCCAGTACTTC.

This clone turned up a few times. The rearrangement joins TRBV30 to TRBJ2-7; TRBD1 matches 9 bases. V shed 2 bases, J shed 3 bases, and the junction held 5 bases outside the gene matches. Germline loops: CDR1 GTSNPN, CDR2 SVGIG (reference sequence). The CDR3 is 14 residues long. CDR3 DNA: TGTGCCTGGAGTTCCGGGACAGGGTTCTACGAGCAGTACTTC. Protein: CAWSSGTGFYEQYF.

This chain connects TRBV15 to TRBJ1-1; D is perhaps TRBD1 (5 bases). The germline V gene has CDR1 LNHNV and CDR2 YYDKDF (reference sequence). This CDR3 region has 15 residues. Trimming removed 0 bases from V and 5 bases from J, with 13 bases in between. CDR3 coding DNA: TGTGCCACCAGCAGAGAGCCGGGACCTAGGACTGAAGCTTTCTTT. Protein sequence: CATSREPGPRTEAFF. Variable domain in full (rest from reference TRBV15 and TRBJ1-1): DAMVIQNPRYQVTQFGKPVTLSCSQTLNHNVMYWYQQKSSQAPKLLFHYYDKDFNNEADTPDNFQSRRPNTSFCFLDIRSPGLGDTAMYLCATSREPGPRTEAFFGQGTRLTVV.

This clone appeared a single time. The chain joins TRBV10-3 to TRBJ2-3, with 14 bases fitting TRBD2. The germline V gene has CDR1 ENHRY and CDR2 SYGVKD. V dropped 3 bases and J dropped 4; count of bases not matched to a gene: 9. The CDR3 sequence is 18 residues long. The CDR3 DNA sequence: TGTGCCATCAGTGAATCGACTAGCGGGGGGGCGGGTTCAGATACGCAGTATTTT. Protein: CAISESTSGGAGSDTQYF.

CDR3 coding DNA: TGTGCCAGCAAGCGAGCGGGTTGGGAAAAACTGTTTTTT. It encodes CASKRAGWEKLFF. The J gene is TRBJ1-4, the V gene TRBV6-5; D remains unclear. Germline CDR1 and CDR2: MNHEY and SVGAGI. The CDR3 totals 13 residues. With 7 bases removed from V and 8 bases from J, the gap between germline ends came to 14 bases.

The V and J genes are TRBV5-1 and TRBJ2-7; 8 bases agree with TRBD1. V was pared by 5 bases and J by 5 bases, with 12 bases of the junction left unmatched. Germline V CDR1 and CDR2: SGHRS, YFSETQ. The CDR3 length is 15 residues. The CDR3 sequence is CASRRLGDRGDEQYF. DNA for the CDR3: TGCGCCAGCAGACGATTAGGAGACAGGGGCGACGAGCAGTACTTC.

This chain uses TRBV12-3 or TRBV12-4 with TRBJ1-1; possible D gene TRBD1, 6 bases. The CDR3 extends over 12 amino acids. Between the trimmed V and J ends, which lost 11 bases and 1 base, there was a span of 11 bases. CDR3 coding DNA: TGTGCCCACAAGACAGGGAACACTGAAGCTTTCTTT. It codes for CAHKTGNTEAFF.

This chain joins TRBV5-1 and TRBJ1-3; D gene uncertain. CDR1 and CDR2 (germline): SGHRS, YFSETQ. The CDR3 extends over 14 amino acids. With 1 base removed from V and 2 bases from J, the gap between germline ends came to 7 bases. CDR3 protein: CASSLSWAGNTIYF. The CDR3 region has the DNA TGCGCCAGCAGCTTGTCGTGGGCTGGAAACACCATATATTTT.